The 8 T cell receptor beta chains in this list originate from one sample, sequenced in a study of T cell responses to AZD1222 COVID-19 vaccine. Sequenced by immunoSEQ multiplex PCR; TCRdb stores in-frame clones only, minus some. The sample carries around 77,000 clones, around 87% recorded once. Sequenced here: peripheral blood, sampled on day 0 of AZD1222 vaccination. The receptor source for this set is an adult in good health.

The chain employs TRBV24-1 and TRBJ1-2; 7 nucleotides line up with TRBD1. The CDR3 totals 14 residues. Per germline, CDR1 KGHDR and CDR2 SFDVKD. Trimming removed 1 base from V and 6 bases from J; junction bases left unmatched: 4. The CDR3 loop is CATSDLDRAHGYTF. The DNA of the CDR3 is TGTGCCACCAGTGATTTAGACAGGGCTCATGGCTACACCTTC.

The DNA for the CDR3 is TGTGCCAGCAGCCAAGCTGGTAAGAACCCCTATGGCTACACCTTC. Translated: CASSQAGKNPYGYTF. This chain uses TRBV14 with TRBJ1-2; unclear D gene. The germline CDR1 and CDR2 sequences are SGHDN and FVKESK. V was shortened by 1 base and J by 4 bases, with 13 bases between the two germline ends. The CDR3 consists of 15 residues.

This sequence joins TRBV3-1 (or the pseudogene TRBV3-2) and TRBJ2-1; TRBD1 aligns across 12 bases. This CDR3 contains 16 residues. V lost 2 bases, J lost 8 bases, and 7 bases stayed unmatched. In germline, CDR1 is LGHDT, CDR2 YNNKEL (reference sequence). CDR3 amino acids: CASSQRGQGASDEQFF. In nucleotides, the CDR3 is TGTGCCAGCAGCCAAAGGGGACAGGGGGCTAGCGATGAGCAGTTCTTC.

This clone was seen just once. The V gene is TRBV15, the J gene TRBJ1-6; no clear D gene. The CDR3 length is 13 residues. Germline CDR1 LNHNV, CDR2 YYDKDF (reference sequence). V shed 8 bases and J shed 0 bases, with 5 bases lying between them. The CDR3 DNA follows: TGTGCCACCCATAGCTCCTATAATTCACCCCTCCACTTT. Protein sequence: CATHSSYNSPLHF.

V usage is TRBV2 and J usage is TRBJ2-2, with 8 bases aligning to TRBD1. CDR1 is SNHLY, CDR2 FYNNEI, per germline. V was clipped by 4 bases and J by 4 bases; unmatched bases: 5. This CDR3 is 15 amino acids long. Here the CDR3 DNA reads TGTGCCAGCAGTGGTTCAGGGGGCCTCACCGGGGAGCTGTTTTTT. Translated: CASSGSGGLTGELFF.

The chain joins TRBV29-1 to TRBJ1-4, with 10 bases lining up with TRBD1. CDR3 length: 13 amino acids. V shed 5 bases, J shed 5 bases, and the junction held 2 bases outside the gene matches. CDR1 and CDR2 (germline): SQVTM, ANQGSEA. The CDR3 sequence is CSVRTGGNEKLFF. CDR3 in DNA: TGCAGCGTTCGGACAGGGGGAAATGAAAAACTGTTTTTT. The full variable domain, its missing parts supplied by reference TRBV29-1 and TRBJ1-4, is SAVISQKPSRDICQRGTSLTIQCQVDSQVTMMFWYRQQPGQSLTLIATANQGSEATYESGFVIDKFPISRPNLTFSTLTVSNMSPEDSSIYLCSVRTGGNEKLFFGSGTQLSVL.

V and J are TRBV3-1 (or the pseudogene TRBV3-2) and TRBJ1-3, with 8 bases fitting TRBD1. The V gene end was trimmed by 4 bases and the J gene end by 2 bases; junction bases not matched to a gene: 7. The V gene's germline CDR1 is LGHDT and CDR2 YNNKEL (reference sequence). The CDR3 extends over 16 amino acids. CDR3 amino acids: CASSRVDRGPGNTIYF. DNA of the CDR3: TGTGCCAGCAGCCGAGTCGACAGGGGACCTGGAAACACCATATATTTT.

The chain combines TRBV30 with TRBJ1-5, with unresolved D. This CDR3 is built from 14 residues. V was clipped by 1 base and J by 1 base, with 8 bases between them. Germline lookup yields CDR1 GTSNPN and CDR2 SVGIG (reference sequence). The CDR3 DNA sequence: TGTGCCTGGAGTGAGGGCCGGAGCAATCAGCCCCAGCATTTT. Translation gives CAWSEGRSNQPQHF.